This T cell receptor beta chain was retrieved from a study of regulatory T cells in long-lasting Graves disease. This clonotype has at least ten counts. Stated time point: newly diagnosed GD, antithyroid drugs for less than 3 months. Making the TCR library involved RNA that had been extracted from PBMCs. V was cut by 5 bases and J by 2 bases, with 10 bases left in between. CDR3 length: 14 residues. Germline CDR1 reads SGHVS; CDR2 reads FQNEAQ. For TCR beta, libraries came from iRepertoire HTBI primers and Arm-PCR of CDR3 regions. TCRdb used MiXCR to reprocess the multiplex PCR reads, holding one entry per CDR3 protein. The sample has about 530,000 distinct CDR3 sequences; about 16% are singletons. The same sample was also studied in work on T cells in Graves' hyperthyroidism and ophthalmopathy.

The TCR sequence derives from a woman in her forties or fifties with Graves disease. The specimen was peripheral blood mononuclear cells (PBMCs), collected at new diagnosis, from a patient treated with antithyroid drugs. J is TRBJ2-1 and V is TRBV7-8; D ambiguous. The CDR3 nucleotides are TGTGCCAGCAGCCTGGAACGGACCTACAATGAGCAGTTCTTC. Its translation: CASSLERTYNEQFF. Based on the CDR3 plus reference TRBV7-8 and TRBJ2-1, the full variable domain is GAGVSQSPRYKVAKRGQDVALRCDPISGHVSLFWYQQALGQGPEFLTYFQNEAQLDKSGLPSDRFFAERPEGSVSTLKIQRTQQEDSAVYLCASSLERTYNEQFFGPGTRLTVL.